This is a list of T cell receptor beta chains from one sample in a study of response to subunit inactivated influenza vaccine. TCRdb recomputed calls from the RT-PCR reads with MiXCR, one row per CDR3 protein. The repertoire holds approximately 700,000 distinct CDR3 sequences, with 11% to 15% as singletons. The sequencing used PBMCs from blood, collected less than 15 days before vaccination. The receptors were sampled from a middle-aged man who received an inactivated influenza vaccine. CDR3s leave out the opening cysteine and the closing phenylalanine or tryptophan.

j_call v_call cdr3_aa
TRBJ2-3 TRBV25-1 ASSDPSGGDTQY
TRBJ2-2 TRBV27 ASRGGALGTGELF
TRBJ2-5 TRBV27 ASSPRGLAGRQETQY
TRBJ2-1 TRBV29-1 SVVRSDPALAEPYNEQF
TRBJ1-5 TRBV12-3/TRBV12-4 ASIHWVDYSNQPQH
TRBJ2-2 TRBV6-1 ASSRFTLTGELF
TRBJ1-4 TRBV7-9 ASSRGGGTNEKLF
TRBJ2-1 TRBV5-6 ASSLNSGSLNEQF
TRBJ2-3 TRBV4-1 ASSQDGGTGKGDTQY
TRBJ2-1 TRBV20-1 SARRGIDEQF
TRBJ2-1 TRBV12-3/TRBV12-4 ASSLAGTRYNEQF
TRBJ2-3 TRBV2 ASIPPGGGSTDTQY
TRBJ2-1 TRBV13 ASSSTGESYNEQF
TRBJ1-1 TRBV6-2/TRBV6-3 ASTYRARGETEAF
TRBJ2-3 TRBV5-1 ASRKRVSTDTQY
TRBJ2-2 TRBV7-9 ASTLAGRNTGELF
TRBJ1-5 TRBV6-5 ASSYSGSHQPQH
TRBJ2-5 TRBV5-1 ASSLYQETQY
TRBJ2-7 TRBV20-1 SASSGNLNEQY
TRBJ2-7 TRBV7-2 ASSLASAGARREQY
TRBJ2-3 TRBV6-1 ASSFRPAVRGTDTQY
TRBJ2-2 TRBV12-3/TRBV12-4 ASSLRNTGELF
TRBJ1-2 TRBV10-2 ASRQYSDRDYGYT
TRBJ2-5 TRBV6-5 ASSYSWQIEGKETQY
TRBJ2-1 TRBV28 ASSTFGQGRPYQF
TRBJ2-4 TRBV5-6 ASSLGRVNIQY
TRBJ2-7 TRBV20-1 SAIDAGSSYEQY
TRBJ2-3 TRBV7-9 ASSLRVTTGTDTQY